A selection of T cell receptor beta chains follows, all from one sample in a study of identical twins. Using its own MiXCR run on the 5' RACE reads, TCRdb lists one record per CDR3 protein. This table has around 680,000 distinct CDR3 sequences, 8.5% to 9% appearing once. This sample was also put to use in a study of yellow fever vaccine responses in identical twins.

The sequencing sample was made of PBMCs. Every receptor here comes from a young woman in good health. Both conserved end residues are part of each CDR3. A D gene is named only where the DNA matches it firmly. The size entry is marked missing in some rows and otherwise reads once, few, many or a size class.

clone size	D gene	V gene	J gene	CDR3 protein	CDR3 DNA
many	NA	TRBV29-1	TRBJ2-5	CSVVIAYQETQYF	TGCAGCGTTGTAATAGCCTACCAAGAGACCCAGTACTTC
NA	NA	TRBV25-1	TRBJ1-6	CASSDLAGDNSPLHF	TGTGCCAGCAGTGACCTGGCAGGAGATAATTCACCCCTCCACTTT
few	NA	TRBV2	TRBJ2-5	CASSDGRETQYF	TGTGCCAGCAGTGACGGGCGAGAGACCCAGTACTTC
NA	NA	TRBV4-3	TRBJ2-2	CASSQEGKNTGELFF	TGCGCCAGCAGCCAAGAAGGGAAGAACACCGGGGAGCTGTTTTTT
NA	TRBD1	TRBV27	TRBJ2-1	CASEKTGDNEQFF	TGTGCCAGCGAGAAGACAGGGGATAATGAGCAGTTCTTC
NA	NA	TRBV2	TRBJ1-1	CASSINREADTEAFF	TGTGCCAGCAGCATTAACAGGGAGGCGGACACTGAAGCTTTCTTT
few	NA	TRBV6-1	TRBJ2-6	CASRRGGLPSGANVLTF	TGTGCCAGCAGGAGGGGGGGGCTCCCCTCTGGGGCCAACGTCCTGACTTTC
many	NA	TRBV4-3	TRBJ2-7	CASSQERGFGDYEQYF	TGCGCCAGCAGCCAAGAGAGAGGCTTTGGGGACTACGAGCAGTACTTC
few	TRBD1	TRBV4-3	TRBJ1-5	CASSQGTGSNQPQHF	TGCGCCAGCAGCCAAGGGACAGGGAGCAATCAGCCCCAGCATTTT
few	NA	TRBV6-2/TRBV6-3	TRBJ2-5	CASSLLYAGQETQYF	TGTGCCAGCAGTTTGCTTTACGCCGGACAAGAGACCCAGTACTTC
NA	NA	TRBV9	TRBJ2-7	CASSVGVERIPYEQYF	TGTGCCAGCAGCGTGGGGGTCGAACGGATCCCCTACGAGCAGTACTTC
NA	NA	TRBV7-7	TRBJ2-2	CASSMSPITGELFF	TGTGCTAGCAGCATGTCTCCGATCACCGGGGAGCTGTTTTTT
many	TRBD1	TRBV12-3/TRBV12-4	TRBJ2-2	CASIRDRVTGELFF	TGTGCCAGCATTAGGGACAGGGTGACCGGGGAGCTGTTTTTT
NA	NA	TRBV20-1	TRBJ2-5	CSARGRPLDEETQYF	TGCAGTGCTAGAGGACGACCTCTGGATGAGGAGACCCAGTACTTC
few	NA	TRBV5-1	TRBJ1-2	CASSLETDGLYGYTF	TGCGCCAGCAGCTTAGAAACGGACGGTCTCTATGGCTACACCTTC
few	NA	TRBV6-1	TRBJ2-7	CASTRQPNTYEQYF	TGTGCCAGCACCCGACAGCCTAACACCTACGAGCAGTACTTC
many	NA	TRBV12-3/TRBV12-4	TRBJ2-2	CASSPNGRELFF	TGTGCCAGCAGCCCTAATGGCCGGGAGCTGTTTTTT
few	NA	TRBV5-1	TRBJ2-5	CASRDDHQETQYF	TGCGCCAGCCGGGACGATCACCAAGAGACCCAGTACTTC
NA	NA	TRBV20-1	TRBJ2-1	CSARVGNAALGEQFF	TGCAGTGCTAGAGTAGGGAATGCCGCCTTGGGTGAGCAGTTCTTC
NA	NA	TRBV20-1	TRBJ1-1	CSASRGNTEAFF	TGCAGTGCTAGTAGGGGGAACACTGAAGCTTTCTTT
NA	NA	TRBV6-2/TRBV6-3	TRBJ1-1	CASRSVNTEAFF	TGTGCCAGCAGGTCGGTGAACACTGAAGCTTTCTTT
few	TRBD1	TRBV20-1	TRBJ1-1	CSARQGLTEAFF	TGCAGTGCTCGACAGGGACTCACTGAAGCTTTCTTT
few	TRBD2	TRBV5-1	TRBJ2-7	CASSTGGGGSYEQYF	TGCGCCAGCAGCACCGGCGGGGGGGGCTCCTACGAGCAGTACTTC
few	NA	TRBV29-1	TRBJ2-4	CSAVGGTAKNIQYF	TGCAGCGCTGTTGGGGGGACAGCCAAAAACATTCAGTACTTC
NA	NA	TRBV11-2	TRBJ2-3	CASSLDPVGTPSTDTQYF	TGTGCCAGCAGCTTAGATCCTGTGGGGACTCCCAGCACAGATACGCAGTATTTT
NA	NA	TRBV4-2	TRBJ1-5	CASSQVQDNYSNQPQHF	TGTGCCAGCAGCCAAGTACAGGACAACTATAGCAATCAGCCCCAGCATTTT
few	TRBD1	TRBV29-1	TRBJ2-5	CSVAGQGKETQYF	TGCAGCGTTGCTGGACAGGGCAAAGAGACCCAGTACTTC
NA	TRBD1	TRBV12-3/TRBV12-4	TRBJ2-7	CASSDPGQGNEQYF	TGTGCCAGCAGTGATCCGGGACAGGGCAACGAGCAGTACTTC
NA	TRBD1	TRBV5-1	TRBJ2-1	CASSTGTGLDEQFF	TGCGCCAGCAGCACCGGGACAGGGCTCGATGAGCAGTTCTTC
few	NA	TRBV14	TRBJ2-7	CASSQVIAYEQYF	TGTGCCAGCAGCCAAGTAATTGCCTACGAGCAGTACTTC
few	NA	TRBV7-9	TRBJ1-4	CATVTGPPGVGEKLFF	TGTGCCACCGTTACAGGGCCCCCGGGTGTGGGTGAAAAACTGTTTTTT
NA	NA	TRBV6-5	TRBJ1-4	CASSSWLGSEEKLFF	TGTGCCAGCAGTTCCTGGTTGGGGAGTGAGGAAAAACTGTTTTTT
NA	NA	TRBV7-2	TRBJ2-7	CASSRPSSAYEQYF	TGTGCCAGCAGCCGTCCCTCTAGCGCGTACGAGCAGTACTTC
few	NA	TRBV7-8	TRBJ2-7	CASAYGVGGVVSSYEQYF	TGTGCCAGCGCATACGGGGTGGGCGGGGTTGTTAGCTCCTACGAGCAGTACTTC
NA	TRBD1	TRBV6-5	TRBJ2-7	CASSSAGTGAGEQYF	TGTGCCAGCAGTTCGGCCGGGACAGGGGCCGGAGAGCAGTACTTC
many	TRBD2	TRBV20-1	TRBJ2-1	CSARPSGRAYNEQFF	TGCAGTGCCCGACCTAGCGGGAGGGCCTACAATGAGCAGTTCTTC
NA	NA	TRBV20-1	TRBJ2-1	CSASLRDFSYNEQFF	TGCAGTGCTTCCCTCCGGGACTTCTCCTACAATGAGCAGTTCTTC
many	NA	TRBV29-1	TRBJ1-2	CSVFVLRGRYGYTF	TGCAGCGTTTTTGTCCTACGGGGGAGGTATGGCTACACCTTC
NA	TRBD2	TRBV9	TRBJ2-5	CASSVAASGVQETQYF	TGTGCCAGCAGCGTCGCGGCTAGCGGAGTCCAAGAGACCCAGTACTTC
NA	NA	TRBV4-3	TRBJ2-7	CASSQARDVSYEQYF	TGCGCCAGCAGCCAAGCCCGGGACGTCTCCTACGAGCAGTACTTC
few	NA	TRBV25-1	TRBJ1-1	CASSDLAGVGEAFF	TGTGCCAGCAGTGACCTTGCGGGGGTTGGTGAAGCTTTCTTT
many	NA	TRBV5-1	TRBJ2-3	CASTAISTDTQYF	TGCGCCAGCACAGCCATATCCACAGATACGCAGTATTTT
many	TRBD1	TRBV28	TRBJ2-7	CASRSTGSDEQYF	TGTGCCAGCAGGTCGACAGGGAGTGACGAGCAGTACTTC
many	TRBD2	TRBV3-1	TRBJ2-1	CASSRLAGGGNEQFF	TGTGCCAGCAGCCGACTAGCGGGAGGGGGCAATGAGCAGTTCTTC
NA	NA	TRBV7-3	TRBJ2-1	CASSPPGGGGEQFF	TGTGCCAGCAGCCCACCGGGGGGCGGCGGGGAGCAGTTCTTC
few	TRBD2	TRBV11-2	TRBJ2-4	CASSPSLERGGREAKNIQYF	TGTGCCAGCAGCCCGAGCCTGGAGCGGGGGGGCCGGGAGGCCAAAAACATTCAGTACTTC
NA	TRBD2	TRBV6-1	TRBJ2-3	CASRTLAGASTDTQYF	TGTGCCAGCAGGACGCTAGCGGGGGCCAGCACAGATACGCAGTATTTT
many	NA	TRBV4-3	TRBJ2-1	CASSQHLGQTSIYNEQFF	TGCGCCAGCAGCCAACACCTTGGACAGACTTCAATTTACAATGAGCAGTTCTTC
NA	NA	TRBV27	TRBJ2-7	CASSQTWASYEQYF	TGTGCCAGCAGCCAGACATGGGCGTCCTACGAGCAGTACTTC
few	NA	TRBV10-3	TRBJ2-1	CAISGRGAGDNEQFF	TGTGCCATCAGTGGACGAGGGGCCGGAGACAATGAGCAGTTCTTC
few	NA	TRBV6-5	TRBJ2-1	CASSNIAEINNEQFF	TGTGCCAGCAGTAACATAGCGGAAATAAACAATGAGCAGTTCTTC
few	NA	TRBV5-1	TRBJ2-6	CASSAAGTGANVLTF	TGCGCCAGCAGCGCCGCCGGCACTGGGGCCAACGTCCTGACTTTC
few	TRBD1	TRBV28	TRBJ1-5	CASRNPGTGFQPQHF	TGTGCCAGCAGGAACCCCGGGACAGGGTTCCAGCCCCAGCATTTT
many	TRBD1	TRBV5-1	TRBJ2-3	CASSLEPTGFPTDTQYF	TGCGCCAGCAGCTTGGAACCGACAGGGTTTCCCACAGATACGCAGTATTTT
NA	TRBD1	TRBV10-3	TRBJ2-4	CAIRDSQGAQDIQYF	TGTGCCATCAGGGACTCACAGGGGGCGCAGGACATTCAGTACTTC